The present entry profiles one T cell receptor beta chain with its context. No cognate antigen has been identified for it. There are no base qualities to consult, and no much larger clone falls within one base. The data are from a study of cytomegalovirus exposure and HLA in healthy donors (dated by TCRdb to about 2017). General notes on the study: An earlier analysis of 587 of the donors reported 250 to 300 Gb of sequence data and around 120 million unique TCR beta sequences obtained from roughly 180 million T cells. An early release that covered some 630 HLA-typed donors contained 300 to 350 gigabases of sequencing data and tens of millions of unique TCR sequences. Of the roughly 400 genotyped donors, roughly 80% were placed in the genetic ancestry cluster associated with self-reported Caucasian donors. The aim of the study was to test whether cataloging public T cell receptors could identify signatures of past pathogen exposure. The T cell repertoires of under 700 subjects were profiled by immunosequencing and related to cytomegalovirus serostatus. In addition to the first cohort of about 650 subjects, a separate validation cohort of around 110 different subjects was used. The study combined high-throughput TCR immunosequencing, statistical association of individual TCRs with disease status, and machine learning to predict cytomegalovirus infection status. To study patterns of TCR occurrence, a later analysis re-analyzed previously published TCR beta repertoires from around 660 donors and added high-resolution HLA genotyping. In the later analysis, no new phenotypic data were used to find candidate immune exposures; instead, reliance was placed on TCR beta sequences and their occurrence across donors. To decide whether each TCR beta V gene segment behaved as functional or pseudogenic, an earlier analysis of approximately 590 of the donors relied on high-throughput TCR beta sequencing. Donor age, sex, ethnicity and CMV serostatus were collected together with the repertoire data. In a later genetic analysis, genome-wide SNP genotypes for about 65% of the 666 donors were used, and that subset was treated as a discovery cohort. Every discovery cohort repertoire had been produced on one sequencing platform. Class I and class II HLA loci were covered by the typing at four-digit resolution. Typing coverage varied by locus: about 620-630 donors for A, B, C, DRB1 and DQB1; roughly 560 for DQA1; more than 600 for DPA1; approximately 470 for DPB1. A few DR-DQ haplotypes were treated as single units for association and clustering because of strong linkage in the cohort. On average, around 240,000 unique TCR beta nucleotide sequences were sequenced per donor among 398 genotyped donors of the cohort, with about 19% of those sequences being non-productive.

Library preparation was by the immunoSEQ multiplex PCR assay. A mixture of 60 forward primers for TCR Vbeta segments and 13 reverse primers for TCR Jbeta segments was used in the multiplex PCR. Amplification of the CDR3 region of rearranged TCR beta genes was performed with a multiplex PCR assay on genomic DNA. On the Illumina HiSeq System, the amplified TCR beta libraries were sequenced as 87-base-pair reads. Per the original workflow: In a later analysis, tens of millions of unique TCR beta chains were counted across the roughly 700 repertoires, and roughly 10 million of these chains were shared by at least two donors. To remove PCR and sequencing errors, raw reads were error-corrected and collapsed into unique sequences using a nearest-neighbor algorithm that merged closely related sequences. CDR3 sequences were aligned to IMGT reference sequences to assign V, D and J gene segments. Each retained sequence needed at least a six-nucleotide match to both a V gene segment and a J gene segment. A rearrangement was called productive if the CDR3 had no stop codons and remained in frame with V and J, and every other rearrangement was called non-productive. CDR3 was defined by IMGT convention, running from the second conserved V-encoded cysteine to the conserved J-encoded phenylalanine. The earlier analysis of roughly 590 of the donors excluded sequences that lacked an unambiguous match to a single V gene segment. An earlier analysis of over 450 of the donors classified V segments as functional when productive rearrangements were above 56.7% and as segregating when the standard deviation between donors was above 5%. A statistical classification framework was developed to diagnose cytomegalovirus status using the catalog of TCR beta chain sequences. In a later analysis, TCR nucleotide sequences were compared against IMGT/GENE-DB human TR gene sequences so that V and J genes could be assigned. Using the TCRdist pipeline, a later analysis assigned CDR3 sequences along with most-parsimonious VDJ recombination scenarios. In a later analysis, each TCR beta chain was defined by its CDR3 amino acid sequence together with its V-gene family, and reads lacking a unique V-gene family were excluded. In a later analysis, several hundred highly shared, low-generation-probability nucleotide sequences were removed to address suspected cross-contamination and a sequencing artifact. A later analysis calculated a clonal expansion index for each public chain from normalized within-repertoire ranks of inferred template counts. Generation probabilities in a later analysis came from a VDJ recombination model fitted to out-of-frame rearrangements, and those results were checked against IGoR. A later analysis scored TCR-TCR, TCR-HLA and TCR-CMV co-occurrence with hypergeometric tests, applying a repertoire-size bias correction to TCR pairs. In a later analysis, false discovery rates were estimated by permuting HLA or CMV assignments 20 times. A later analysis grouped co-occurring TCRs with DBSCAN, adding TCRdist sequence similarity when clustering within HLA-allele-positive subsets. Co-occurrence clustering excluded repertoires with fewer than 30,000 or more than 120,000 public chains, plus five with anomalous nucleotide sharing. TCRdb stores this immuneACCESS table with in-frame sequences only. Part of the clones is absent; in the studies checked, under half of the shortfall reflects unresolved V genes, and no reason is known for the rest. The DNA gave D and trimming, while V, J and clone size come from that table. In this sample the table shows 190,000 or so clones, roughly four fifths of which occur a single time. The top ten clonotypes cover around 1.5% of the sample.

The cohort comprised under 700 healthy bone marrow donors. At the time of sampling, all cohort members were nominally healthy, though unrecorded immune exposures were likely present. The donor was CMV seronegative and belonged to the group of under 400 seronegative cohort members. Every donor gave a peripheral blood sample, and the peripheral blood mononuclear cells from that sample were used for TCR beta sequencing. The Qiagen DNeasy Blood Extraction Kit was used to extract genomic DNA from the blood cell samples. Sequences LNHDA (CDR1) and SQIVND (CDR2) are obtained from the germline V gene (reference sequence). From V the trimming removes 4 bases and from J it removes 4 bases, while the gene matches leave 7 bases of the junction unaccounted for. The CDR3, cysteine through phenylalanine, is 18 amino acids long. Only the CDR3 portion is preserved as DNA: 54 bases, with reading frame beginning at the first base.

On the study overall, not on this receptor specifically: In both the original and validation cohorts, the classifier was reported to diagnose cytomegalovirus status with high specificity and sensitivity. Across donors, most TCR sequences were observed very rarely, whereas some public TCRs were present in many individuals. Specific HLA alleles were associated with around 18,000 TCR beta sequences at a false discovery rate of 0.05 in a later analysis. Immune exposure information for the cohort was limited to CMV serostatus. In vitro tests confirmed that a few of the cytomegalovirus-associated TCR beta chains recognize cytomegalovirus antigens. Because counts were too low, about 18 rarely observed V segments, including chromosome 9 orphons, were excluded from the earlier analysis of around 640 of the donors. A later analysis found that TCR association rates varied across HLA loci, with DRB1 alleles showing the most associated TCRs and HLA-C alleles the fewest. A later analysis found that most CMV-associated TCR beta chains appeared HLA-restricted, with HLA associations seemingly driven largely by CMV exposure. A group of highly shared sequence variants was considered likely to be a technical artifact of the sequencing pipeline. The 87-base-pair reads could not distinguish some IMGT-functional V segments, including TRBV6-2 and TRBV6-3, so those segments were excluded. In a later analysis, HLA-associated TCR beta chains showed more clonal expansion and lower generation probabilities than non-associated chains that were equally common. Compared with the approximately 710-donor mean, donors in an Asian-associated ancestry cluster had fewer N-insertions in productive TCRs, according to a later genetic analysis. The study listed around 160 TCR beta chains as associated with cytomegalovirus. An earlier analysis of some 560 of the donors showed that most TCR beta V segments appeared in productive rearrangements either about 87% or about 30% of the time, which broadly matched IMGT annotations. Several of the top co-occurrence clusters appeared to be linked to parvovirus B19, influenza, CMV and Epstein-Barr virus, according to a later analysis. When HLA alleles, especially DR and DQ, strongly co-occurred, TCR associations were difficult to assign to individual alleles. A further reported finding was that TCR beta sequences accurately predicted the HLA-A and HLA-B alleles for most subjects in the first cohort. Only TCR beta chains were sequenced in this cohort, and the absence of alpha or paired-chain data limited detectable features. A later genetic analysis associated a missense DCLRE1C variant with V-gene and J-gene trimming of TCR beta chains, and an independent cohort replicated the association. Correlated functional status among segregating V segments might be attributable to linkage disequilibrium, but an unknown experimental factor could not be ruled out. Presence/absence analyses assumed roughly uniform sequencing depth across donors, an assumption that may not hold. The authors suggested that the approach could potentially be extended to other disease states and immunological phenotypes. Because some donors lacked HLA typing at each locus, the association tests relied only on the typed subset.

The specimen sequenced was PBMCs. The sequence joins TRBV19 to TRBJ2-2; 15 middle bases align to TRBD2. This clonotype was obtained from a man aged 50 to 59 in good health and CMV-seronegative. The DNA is TGTGCCAGTAGTAGGCCCGGACTAGCGGGAGGGTCCACCGGGGAGCTGTTTTTT. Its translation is CASSRPGLAGGSTGELFF.